The 23 T cell receptor beta chains below all came from one sample that was sequenced in a study of cytomegalovirus exposure and HLA in healthy donors. The PCR had 60 Vbeta and 13 Jbeta primers. Here immunoSEQ multiplex PCR was the method, and the copy in TCRdb shows in-frame clones only, minus some. Among approximately 93,000 clones listed, around 84% were seen once. Sequenced material: PBMCs. These receptors all come from a woman in her thirties or forties in good health and CMV-seronegative.

The chain is built from TRBV7-6 and TRBJ2-5; 8 bases are shared with TRBD1. The last part of the DNA fits TRBJ2-7 better; the J call may be wrong. Per germline, CDR1 SGHVS and CDR2 FNYEAQ. The CDR3 has 16 amino acids. The CDR3 DNA reads TGTGCCAGCAGCTTAGCTTGGAAGGGACAGGAGTACGAGCAGTACTTC. Its protein product is CASSLAWKGQEYEQYF.

By share of the sample, this clone is medium-sized. J is TRBJ2-1 and V is TRBV6-1; 7 nucleotides line up with TRBD2. The trim removed 3 bases at V and 4 bases at J, leaving 6 bases unmatched. CDR3 size: 15 residues. Germline CDR1 and CDR2: MNHNS and SASEGT. The CDR3 protein is CASSDLSGEYNEQFF. CDR3 DNA sequence: TGTGCCAGCAGTGACTTGAGCGGGGAGTACAATGAGCAGTTCTTC.

V is TRBV6-5 and J is TRBJ1-2; D gene unclear. The CDR3 runs to 11 residues. CDR1 is MNHEY, CDR2 SVGAGI, per germline. Deletions cut 7 bases from V and 8 bases from J, with 11 bases between. The CDR3 region has the DNA TGTGCCAGCACCGAGGGATGGGGCTACACCTTC. Its protein is CASTEGWGYTF.

The rearrangement links TRBV28 to TRBJ2-7, with 8 positions matching TRBD2. This CDR3 is 15 amino acids long. V gave up 2 bases and J gave up 2 bases; unmatched junction bases: 5. Germline lookup yields CDR1 MDHEN and CDR2 SYDVKM. The CDR3 is CASSLGGSGTYEQYF. The DNA of the CDR3 is TGTGCCAGCAGTTTAGGCGGTAGCGGGACCTACGAGCAGTACTTC.

This clone appeared a few times. The chain carries TRBV28 and TRBJ1-4, with a tentative D call TRBD1 (5 bases). Germline V gene data show CDR1 as MDHEN and CDR2 as SYDVKM. V was cut by 6 bases and J by 8 bases, with 16 bases left in between. The CDR3 is 14 amino acids. The CDR3 loop is CASSWRRGGEKLFF. CDR3 DNA: TGTGCCAGCAGCTGGAGGAGGGGTGGAGAAAAACTGTTTTTT.

V is TRBV5-1 and J is TRBJ1-4; D unresolved. Germline-derived CDR1 and CDR2 are SGHRS and YFSETQ. The CDR3 has 16 residues. Trimming pared 4 bases from V and 0 bases from J, leaving 13 bases between. This CDR3 reads CASSPSIRATNEKLFF. CDR3 nucleotides: TGCGCCAGCAGCCCGAGTATACGCGCAACTAATGAAAAACTGTTTTTT.

The DNA for the CDR3 is TGTGCCAGCAGCTTGGGGGGACGCTACGAGCAGTACTTC. It codes for CASSLGGRYEQYF. This chain uses TRBV7-2 with TRBJ2-7, with D perhaps matching TRBD2 (6 bases). Germline V gene data show CDR1 as SGHTA and CDR2 as FQGNSA. CDR3 length equals 13 residues. V was pared by 3 bases and J by 3 bases, with 9 bases between.

CDR3 in amino acids: CASSSWTVPNEKLFF. For the CDR3, the DNA is TGCGCCAGCAGCTCCTGGACAGTCCCTAATGAAAAACTGTTTTTT. V and J are TRBV5-1 and TRBJ1-4; D may be TRBD1 (6 bases). Per germline, CDR1 SGHRS and CDR2 YFSETQ. The CDR3 is made up of 15 amino acids. V shed 3 bases and J shed 3 bases, with 12 bases lying between them.

DNA for the CDR3: TGTGCCAGCAGCTTATGGGGGGGCACCAATGAAAAACTGTTTTTT. Amino acids: CASSLWGGTNEKLFF. The chain links TRBV11-2 to TRBJ1-4, with TRBD1 as a possible D gene (6 bases). Germline V gene sequence: CDR1 SGHAT, CDR2 FQNNGV. The V end lost 2 bases, the J end lost 5 bases, and 12 bases lay between the germline ends. CDR3 length: 15 amino acids. The full variable domain, with the rest looked up from reference TRBV11-2 and TRBJ1-4, is EAGVAQSPRYKIIEKRQSVAFWCNPISGHATLYWYQQILGQGPKLLIQFQNNGVVDDSQLPKDRFSAERLKGVDSTLKIQPAKLEDSAVYLCASSLWGGTNEKLFFGSGTQLSVL.

V and J are TRBV27 and TRBJ2-3; 12 bases map to TRBD2. The CDR3 loop spans 17 amino acids. Losses at the gene ends were 5 bases for V and 2 bases for J; bases not matched to a gene: 8. CDR1 and CDR2 (germline): MNHEY, SMNVEV (reference sequence). Here the CDR3 reads CASSAGTSGLFTDTQYF. CDR3 in DNA: TGTGCCAGCAGTGCCGGGACTAGCGGGTTGTTCACAGATACGCAGTATTTT.

The genes are TRBV11-2 and TRBJ2-3, with TRBD2 as a possible D gene (6 bases). The CDR3 loop spans 16 amino acids. Germline V CDR1 and CDR2: SGHAT, FQNNGV. Between the trimmed V and J ends, which lost 1 base and 3 bases, there was a span of 14 bases. The CDR3: CASSLGAAGRTDTQYF. CDR3 in DNA: TGTGCCAGCAGCTTAGGGGCGGCGGGACGAACAGATACGCAGTATTTT.

The chain is built from TRBV19 and TRBJ2-1, with 10 bases aligning to TRBD2. CDR3 length: 15 residues. The trim removed 5 bases at V and 4 bases at J, leaving 5 bases unmatched. Germline CDR1 LNHDA, CDR2 SQIVND (reference sequence). The CDR3 nucleotides read TGTGCCAGTAGTGCGGGACTAGCGATTTACAATGAGCAGTTCTTC. It codes for CASSAGLAIYNEQFF. Filled out from reference TRBV19 and TRBJ2-1, the complete variable domain reads DGGITQSPKYLFRKEGQNVTLSCEQNLNHDAMYWYRQDPGQGLRLIYYSQIVNDFQKGDIAEGYSVSREKKESFPLTVTSAQKNPTAFYLCASSAGLAIYNEQFFGPGTRLTVL.

The V gene is TRBV14, the J gene TRBJ2-2; 8 positions match TRBD2. The V gene end was trimmed by 4 bases and the J gene end by 2 bases; junction bases not matched to a gene: 9. The CDR3 is made up of 17 amino acids. Germline V gene lookup returns CDR1 SGHDN and CDR2 FVKESK. Written as DNA, the CDR3 is TGTGCCAGCAGCCCTGCGGGGGGCCGACCAAACACCGGGGAGCTGTTTTTT. Its translation: CASSPAGGRPNTGELFF.

V usage is TRBV7-9 and J usage is TRBJ1-3; no definite D call. The CDR3 contains 13 residues. The germline V gene has CDR1 SEHNR and CDR2 FQNEAQ (reference sequence). The ends were cut back, 6 bases at V and 6 bases at J, with 12 bases in the middle. The CDR3: CASSTNAENTIYF. The CDR3, as DNA: TGTGCCAGCAGTACCAACGCAGAAAACACCATATATTTT.

V gene TRBV6-5 combines with J gene TRBJ2-5; maybe TRBD2 (5 bases). The length of the CDR3 is 12 residues. The ends were cut back, 5 bases at V and 5 bases at J, with 9 bases in the middle. Germline CDR1 MNHEY, CDR2 SVGAGI. CDR3: CASSSSAETQYF. Written as DNA, the CDR3 is TGTGCCAGCAGTAGTAGCGCGGAGACCCAGTACTTC.

This chain uses TRBV28 with TRBJ1-4; TRBD1 aligns across 7 bases. V was clipped by 1 base and J by 8 bases; unmatched bases: 13. This CDR3 has 17 residues. Germline V CDR1 and CDR2: MDHEN, SYDVKM. The CDR3 loop is CASSLLRTGPLREKLFF. DNA of the CDR3: TGTGCCAGCAGTTTATTAAGGACAGGACCCCTCCGAGAAAAACTGTTTTTT.

This clone was found once. The V gene is TRBV6-6, the J gene TRBJ2-7; D possibly corresponds to TRBD2 (5 bases). Per the germline V gene, CDR1 is MNHNY and CDR2 is SVGAGI (reference sequence). The length of the CDR3 is 16 residues. Trimming cost V 7 bases and J 0 bases, with 19 bases left between them. DNA of the CDR3: TGTGCCAGCATGCCCCCCCGTGGACTGACCTCCTACGAGCAGTACTTC. Translated, it gives CASMPPRGLTSYEQYF.

V and J are TRBV2 and TRBJ1-2; TRBD1 agrees at 8 bases. With V trimmed by 5 bases and J by 0 bases, 8 bases remained unmatched. The CDR3 length is 16 residues. CDR1 is SNHLY and CDR2 is FYNNEI in the germline V gene. CDR3 residues: CASSWTGSPTNYGYTF. The DNA of the CDR3 is TGTGCCAGCAGTTGGACAGGGTCCCCTACTAACTATGGCTACACCTTC.

This clone was recorded a few times. This sequence joins TRBV5-4 and TRBJ1-4; D gene unclear. Trimming pared 0 bases from V and 4 bases from J, leaving 7 bases between. Germline-derived CDR1 and CDR2 are SGHNT and YYREEE (reference sequence). The CDR3 extends over 14 amino acids. Written as DNA, the CDR3 is TGTGCCAGCAGCTTGGGGGCCCGTAATGAAAAACTGTTTTTT. The encoded protein is CASSLGARNEKLFF.

The chain uses TRBV4-2 and TRBJ2-1; 8 positions match TRBD2. The CDR3 is made up of 15 amino acids. Germline values: CDR1 LGHNA, CDR2 YNFKEQ. V lost 1 base and J lost 7; bases outside the gene matches: 6. For the CDR3, the DNA is TGTGCCAGCAGCCAAGGGCGGGGGGCGCGGAATGAGCAGTTCTTC. It encodes CASSQGRGARNEQFF.

The chain combines TRBV28 with TRBJ1-1, with D unclear. Trimming shortened V by 6 bases and J by 1 base, and 12 bases separated the two germline ends. CDR3 length: 14 residues. Germline V gives CDR1 MDHEN, CDR2 SYDVKM. The chain's CDR3 is CASRSEGWNTEAFF. Here the CDR3 DNA reads TGTGCCAGCAGATCAGAGGGCTGGAACACTGAAGCTTTCTTT.

This clone was detected once. The chain couples TRBV5-1 to TRBJ2-5; maybe TRBD2 (6 bases). Germline V gene data show CDR1 as SGHRS and CDR2 as YFSETQ. The CDR3 runs 14 residues. V lost 4 bases and J lost 2, with 12 bases in between. CDR3 in amino acids: CASSPGLLQETQYF. The CDR3 DNA follows: TGCGCCAGCAGCCCCGGACTACTACAAGAGACCCAGTACTTC.

The chain recombines TRBV6-1 with TRBJ1-2; D uncertain. This CDR3 region has 14 residues. Germline CDR1 is MNHNS and CDR2 is SASEGT. The ends were cut back, 2 bases at V and 0 bases at J, with 7 bases in the middle. The CDR3: CASSESDSNYGYTF. The DNA for the CDR3 is TGTGCCAGCAGTGAAAGCGACTCTAACTATGGCTACACCTTC.